This TCR beta chain emerged from a study of CD8 T cells in Susac syndrome. About the research overall: Treatment status at blood draw for the Susac syndrome patients was therapy-naive, corticosteroids, or intravenous immunoglobulin alone.

The patients with Susac syndrome satisfied recently defined diagnostic criteria for either definite or probable disease. A quantity of about 0.45 to 1 ug RNA underwent reverse transcription using random hexamers. Each CDR3 protein is one row after TCRdb ran MiXCR on the immunoSEQ multiplex PCR reads. The repertoire includes about 110,000 distinct CDR3 sequences, roughly 94% of them detected once, and over 0.4% sits in the top ten. This TCR derives from a human donor with Susac syndrome. Sample: CD8+ T cells from PBMCs.

As DNA, the CDR3 is TGTGCCAGCAGCTTAGGGACTAGCTCCGGGGAGACCCAGTACTTC. Its protein product is CASSLGTSSGETQYF. This chain joins TRBV7-2 and TRBJ2-5, with TRBD2 matching over 8 bases. After removal of 1 base from V and 5 bases from J, the junction contained 6 bases not matched to a gene. CDR3 length: 15 amino acids. Germline CDR1 SGHTA, CDR2 FQGNSA.